Below, 3 T cell receptor beta chains from the same sample are listed, as sequenced in a study of shared clonotypes between healthy human individuals. The repertoire was sequenced with immunoSEQ multiplex PCR; TCRdb's copy has only in-frame clones and lacks some. The sample shows 230,000 or so clones, 50% to 80% of them seen only once. Sequencing was performed on memory CD4+ T cells sorted from blood. Specified subset: CD45RA-negative fraction. The receptors derive from a young man in good health.

This clone was seen a handful of times. The chain recombines TRBV19 with TRBJ1-1; D gene uncertain. Germline-derived CDR1 and CDR2 are LNHDA and SQIVND (reference sequence). Trimming left V 10 bases short and J 5 bases short, with 20 bases between. CDR3 size: 14 residues. CDR3 protein: CATRTTGKRTEAFF. In nucleotides, the CDR3 is TGTGCCACTCGGACGACCGGTAAGCGAACTGAAGCTTTCTTT.

The chain has TRBV2 and TRBJ1-2; weak D call: TRBD1 (6 bases). Germline loops: CDR1 SNHLY, CDR2 FYNNEI. V shed 3 bases and J shed 7 bases, with 15 bases lying between them. The CDR3 totals 14 residues. The CDR3 coding sequence is TGTGCCAGCAGTGAGGGCAGGGGCACTAGTGGCTACACCTTC. Amino acids: CASSEGRGTSGYTF.

This clone appeared once. This rearrangement joins TRBV5-6 to TRBJ2-3, with TRBD2 matching 10 bases. The germline V gene encodes CDR1 SGHDT and CDR2 YYEEEE. The CDR3 sequence is 16 residues long. V lost 5 bases, J lost 3 bases, and 9 bases stayed unmatched. CDR3 DNA: TGTGCCAGCAGTACAGCGGGAGGGCCAGGGACAGATACGCAGTATTTT. This sequence encodes CASSTAGGPGTDTQYF.